What follows describes a single TCR beta chain. The CDR3 consists of 13 residues. Germline V gene data show CDR1 as MDHEN and CDR2 as SYDVKM. TCRdb reprocessed the 5' RACE reads, with one entry per CDR3 protein and no DNA. This sample carries approximately 300,000 distinct CDR3 sequences, with 5.5% to 6.5% going to the ten biggest clones. This sample stems from a study of monozygotic twins with inflammatory bowel disease. The sequence derives from a human donor with ulcerative colitis or Crohn's disease, or a healthy co-twin of an affected twin (not recorded which). The specimen was blood. The chain uses TRBV28 and TRBJ2-3; TCRdb lists TRBD2, though no DNA is available to test this call. CDR3 in amino acids: CASSLGGGNTQYF.